The T cell receptor (beta chain) described here comes from a study of cytomegalovirus exposure and HLA in healthy donors. Study-wide points: TCR beta V segments were, for the most part, productive about 87% or about 30% of the time in an earlier analysis. Apparent HLA restriction characterized most CMV-associated TCR beta chains in a later analysis. Information on immune exposure was restricted to one variable (CMV serostatus).

This CDR3 is 13 amino acids long. Trimming pared 6 bases from V and 4 bases from J, leaving 10 bases between. The germline gives CDR1 ENHRY, CDR2 SYGVKD. PCR used 60 Vbeta primers and 13 Jbeta primers. Sequencing used immunoSEQ multiplex PCR; TCRdb keeps in-frame clones, though not all of them. The sample's table shows approximately 120,000 clones. On this clone itself: No antigen is known for it.

The sequence came from a woman aged 55 to 70 in good health and CMV-seronegative. The gene calls are TRBV10-3 and TRBJ1-3; no reliable D call. Sample: PBMCs. CDR3 nucleotide sequence: TGTGCCATCAGCCCGAGGGAGGGAAACACCATATATTTT. Amino acid sequence: CAISPREGNTIYF.